The rows below give T cell receptor beta chains drawn from one sample of a study of T cell repertoires in cytomegalovirus infection. These receptors have no identified antigens. One entry per CDR3 protein, called by TCRdb with MiXCR from the reads. The sample has approximately 340,000 distinct CDR3 sequences, about 28% seen once. Sequenced here: cultured PBMCs, sampled from culture after CMV antigen stimulation. The receptors derive from a human donor in good health (CMV status not recorded). Some clones in this sample may be carry-over from other donors' samples. The CDR3 runs from the conserved cysteine through the conserved F or W. A D gene is named only where the DNA matches it firmly. Some rows have no size entry. The others give once, few or many, or a class for an expanded clone.

V gene,clone size,J gene,D gene,CDR3 protein,CDR3 DNA
TRBV5-8,few,TRBJ1-6,TRBD1,CASSLGGQTNSPLHF,TGTGCCAGCAGCTTGGGGGGACAGACGAATTCACCCCTCCACTTT
TRBV7-9,few,TRBJ2-7,.,CASSGLPSSYEQYF,TGTGCCAGCAGCGGCCTCCCCAGCTCCTACGAGCAGTACTTC
TRBV5-1,.,TRBJ1-1,TRBD1,CASSWRQGTNTEAFF,TGCGCCAGCAGCTGGAGACAGGGGACGAACACTGAAGCTTTCTTT
TRBV5-3,few,TRBJ1-1,.,CASSLWSSEAFF,TGTGCCAGCAGCTTGTGGTCGAGTGAAGCTTTCTTT
TRBV6-5,few,TRBJ2-2,TRBD2,CASSYTGLAAGDGELFF,TGTGCCAGCAGTTACACTGGACTAGCGGCTGGGGACGGGGAGCTGTTTTTT
TRBV20-1,.,TRBJ1-3,TRBD1,CSARGRGVGNTIYF,TGCAGTGCTAGAGGCAGGGGGGTCGGAAACACCATATATTTT
TRBV7-9,few,TRBJ1-1,TRBD1,CASSTGQSMNTEAFF,TGTGCCAGCAGCACGGGACAGAGCATGAACACTGAAGCTTTCTTT
TRBV5-1,few,TRBJ1-2,TRBD1,CASRAGTATGLNYGYTF,TGCGCCAGCAGGGCCGGGACAGCCACGGGGCTTAACTATGGCTACACCTTC
TRBV18,.,TRBJ1-6,.,CASSPSGSPLHF,TGTGCCAGCTCACCAAGCGGTTCACCCCTCCACTTT
TRBV7-9,few,TRBJ1-1,TRBD1,CASSLVRTGSAEAFF,TGTGCCAGCAGCTTAGTTCGGACAGGCTCCGCTGAAGCTTTCTTT
TRBV7-2,many,TRBJ2-4,.,CASSLGTASLAKNIQYF,TGTGCCAGCAGCTTAGGGACAGCGAGTCTAGCCAAAAACATTCAGTACTTC
TRBV6-5,.,TRBJ2-3,TRBD2,CASSYAVTSWDTQYF,TGTGCCAGCAGTTACGCTGTGACTAGCTGGGATACGCAGTATTTT
TRBV2,few,TRBJ1-6,.,CASEQRQPNSPLHF,TGTGCCAGCGAGCAGAGACAGCCAAATTCACCCCTCCACTTT
TRBV12-3/TRBV12-4,few,TRBJ2-7,.,CASSSNFRECDF,TGTGCCAGCAGTTCCAATTTCAGGGAATGTGACTTC
TRBV6-1,once,TRBJ1-1,.,CASSRGWNGLNTEAFF,TGTGCCAGCAGCCGGGGTTGGAACGGCCTGAACACTGAAGCTTTCTTT
TRBV27,few,TRBJ1-1,.,CASSLSPGERYTEAFF,TGTGCCAGCAGTTTATCTCCGGGGGAAAGGTACACTGAAGCTTTCTTT
TRBV6-8,.,TRBJ2-5,TRBD2,CASSRPGTSVETQYF,TGTGCCAGCAGTCGGCCCGGGACTAGTGTGGAGACCCAGTACTTC
TRBV24-1,few,TRBJ2-3,.,CASLVGRNSGGTQYF,TGTGCCTCCCTGGTAGGACGGAACTCCGGTGGTACGCAGTATTTT
TRBV7-2,few,TRBJ2-5,.,CASSLGGLRETQYF,TGTGCCAGCAGCTTAGGGGGTCTGCGAGAGACCCAGTACTTC
TRBV6-1,.,TRBJ2-1,TRBD2,CASRTSGGGYNEQFF,TGTGCCAGCAGGACTAGCGGGGGTGGCTACAATGAGCAGTTCTTC
TRBV14,few,TRBJ1-1,.,CASSQDLGRNTEAFF,TGTGCCAGCAGCCAAGATCTCGGCAGGAACACTGAAGCTTTCTTT
TRBV12-3/TRBV12-4,.,TRBJ1-2,.,CASRQGGVANYGYTF,TGTGCCAGCAGACAAGGGGGAGTCGCTAACTATGGCTACACCTTC
TRBV9,many,TRBJ2-3,TRBD2,CASNTLAGGSADTQYF,TGTGCCAGCAACACACTAGCGGGAGGGAGCGCAGATACGCAGTATTTT